This T cell receptor beta chain was identified during a study of T-cell reconstitution after alpha-beta-depleted transplantation in children. The CDR3 consists of 16 residues. V gave up 4 bases and J gave up 2 bases; unmatched junction bases: 7. Looked up from germline, CDR1 is SGHDT and CDR2 is YYEEEE. This clonotype was seen only a few times. Its antigen is as yet unknown. Broader study findings: Once a year had passed after transplant, T-cell counts and diversity came mostly from newly produced T cells. There were some patients whose high TCRbeta diversity at day 60 came from surviving recipient T cells and thymic progenitors. By about two months after transplant, alpha-beta T cells reportedly arose from several hundred graft clones that had expanded.

Preparation of the TCRbeta library used unique molecular identifiers. TCRdb reprocessed the PCR reads with MiXCR, giving one entry per CDR3 protein. Among about 78,000 distinct CDR3 sequences listed, roughly an eighth were seen once. The source is a male patient under 10 years old who had a stem cell transplant for acute lymphoblastic leukemia, so the T cells may come from the graft donor. The sequenced sample was PBMCs, mostly from graft donor cells, obtained 180 days after TCRalphabeta/CD19-depleted stem cell transplant. The rearrangement uses TRBV5-6 and TRBJ2-3; 10 nucleotides match TRBD2. This CDR3 is CASSLKLAGFTDTQYF. CDR3 DNA sequence: TGTGCCAGCAGCCTCAAACTAGCGGGGTTCACAGATACGCAGTATTTT. Full variable domain (rest looked up from reference TRBV5-6 and TRBJ2-3): DAGVTQSPTHLIKTRGQQVTLRCSPKSGHDTVSWYQQALGQGPQFIFQYYEEEERQRGNFPDRFSGHQFPNYSSELNVNALLLGDSALYLCASSLKLAGFTDTQYFGPGTRLTVL.